This is a list of T cell receptor beta chains from one sample in a study. TCRdb independently ran MiXCR on the 5' RACE reads; one entry per CDR3 protein. The sample shows 7,500 to 10,000 distinct CDR3 sequences, roughly 60% of them seen only once. Sequencing input: tumor-infiltrating memory CD4+ T cells sorted from the breast tumor. The receptor set was obtained from a female donor with breast cancer. CDR3s include the opening cysteine and the closing phenylalanine or tryptophan. A D gene is named only where the DNA matches it firmly. Size tells how often a clone was seen (once, few, many) or the class of an expanded clone, and some rows leave it out.

>TRBJ1-3|NA|TRBV4-2|NA
TGTGCCAGCAGCCAAGTAAAGTTTGGGCCTGGAAACACCATATATTTT
CASSQVKFGPGNTIYF
>TRBJ1-6|NA|TRBV5-1|large
TGCGCCAGCAGCTTATCGAGTGGGGCCTCACCCCTCCACTTT
CASSLSSGASPLHF
>TRBJ2-2|NA|TRBV4-2|NA
TGTGCCAGCAGCCCCTCGAGAGGAACCGGGGAGCTGTTTTTT
CASSPSRGTGELFF
>TRBJ1-2|NA|TRBV6-5|NA
TGTGCCAGCAGACCTCCGGGACGGAACTATGGCTACACCTTC
CASRPPGRNYGYTF
>TRBJ1-1|NA|TRBV11-2|NA
TGTGCCAGCAGCTTAGTGGGCGGGAGGTTGGCTGAAGCTTTCTTT
CASSLVGGRLAEAFF
>TRBJ2-7|NA|TRBV24-1|NA
TGTGCCACCAGCAGGGGTCTAGACGAGCAGTACTTC
CATSRGLDEQYF
>TRBJ1-4|TRBD1|TRBV20-1|NA
TGCAGTGCTCCTAAGGGAGGGACAGGGCTAAATGAAAAACTGTTTTTT
CSAPKGGTGLNEKLFF
>TRBJ2-5|NA|TRBV29-1|medium-sized
TGCAGTGCGTACCAAGAGACCCAGTACTTC
CSAYQETQYF
>TRBJ1-4|NA|TRBV20-1|NA
TGCGGTGCTAGAGGCCGAGATGAAAAACTGTTTTTT
CGARGRDEKLFF
>TRBJ2-2|NA|TRBV18|NA
TGTGCCAGCTCACCTCGTTTTGGCGGGGAGCTGTTTTTT
CASSPRFGGELFF
>TRBJ1-2|NA|TRBV29-1|NA
TGCAGCGCTCGAAACGGTGGCTACACCTTC
CSARNGGYTF
>TRBJ2-5|NA|TRBV5-1|NA
TGCGCCAGCAGCGCATTTGAGGGCTCGGGGACCCAGTACTTC
CASSAFEGSGTQYF
>TRBJ2-3|NA|TRBV5-1|NA
TGCGCCAGCAGCTTGGCCGCGGGTGGGGATACGCAGTATTTT
CASSLAAGGDTQYF
>TRBJ1-5|NA|TRBV29-1|NA
TGCAGCGTTGTAGAGGGTATCAATCAGCCCCAGCATTTT
CSVVEGINQPQHF
>TRBJ1-2|NA|TRBV7-2|few
TGTGCCAGCAGCCCCACCTCCGGCCAGGGCTATGGCTACACCTTC
CASSPTSGQGYGYTF
>TRBJ2-3|TRBD1|TRBV9|NA
TGTGCCAGCAGCGCCGAACAGGGGGCGGCGGGGGCCGCAGGGTATACGCAGTATTTT
CASSAEQGAAGAAGYTQYF
>TRBJ2-2|NA|TRBV12-3/TRBV12-4|NA
TGTGCCAGTACCCTGGGACACCTAAACACCGGGGAGCTGTTTTTT
CASTLGHLNTGELFF
>TRBJ2-7|NA|TRBV12-3/TRBV12-4|NA
TGTGCCAGCAGCGCCGGCGGGTACGAGCAGTACTTC
CASSAGGYEQYF
>TRBJ2-1|TRBD2|TRBV7-3|few
TGTGCCAGCAGCTTACTTGGACTAGCGGTGGGCTCCTACAATGAGCAGTTCTTC
CASSLLGLAVGSYNEQFF
>TRBJ2-7|TRBD2|TRBV20-1|NA
TGCAGTGCTAGAGATGGGGGAGGGCTGTCGGGGCAGTACTTC
CSARDGGGLSGQYF
>TRBJ2-7|NA|TRBV7-8|NA
TGTGCCAGCTCTTTGGGACCGATGTCCTACGAGCAGTACTTC
CASSLGPMSYEQYF
>TRBJ2-1|NA|TRBV5-1|NA
TGCGCCAGCAGCCCGCAGGGGATCTACAATGAGCAGTTCTTC
CASSPQGIYNEQFF
>TRBJ1-5|NA|TRBV19|NA
TGTGCCAGTAGTCCCTGGACAGATGACAATCAGCCCCAGCATTTT
CASSPWTDDNQPQHF
>TRBJ1-5|TRBD1|TRBV12-3/TRBV12-4|NA
TGTGCCAGCAGGACAGGGGCCTCCTCGCCCCAGCATTTT
CASRTGASSPQHF
>TRBJ1-4|NA|TRBV20-1|NA
TGCAGTGCTTTTAAGGGTCCTGAAAAACTGTTTTTT
CSAFKGPEKLFF
>TRBJ2-3|TRBD2|TRBV2|NA
TGTGCCAGCAAGGGACTAGCGGGGGGGTTTGACACAGATACGCAGTATTTT
CASKGLAGGFDTDTQYF
>TRBJ2-7|TRBD2|TRBV10-3|NA
TGTGCCATCAGTGAGTCGACTAGCGGTAACGGGCAGTACTTC
CAISESTSGNGQYF
>TRBJ1-1|NA|TRBV7-2|few
TGTGCCAGCAGCTTAGACAGCGAAGACCTTAGGGCCGATATGATGAACACTGAAGCTTTCTTT
CASSLDSEDLRADMMNTEAFF
>TRBJ1-1|NA|TRBV12-3/TRBV12-4|NA
TGTGCCAGCAGCTGGGGGGGGACTGAAGCTTTCTTT
CASSWGGTEAFF
>TRBJ1-1|NA|TRBV5-6|NA
TGCGCCAGCAGCTTGGTAGCTGGGGGCGCCGGTACTGAAGCTTTCTTT
CASSLVAGGAGTEAFF
>TRBJ2-5|NA|TRBV5-4|NA
TGTGCCAGCAGCTTGGGGATAGTTCAAGAGACCCAGTACTTC
CASSLGIVQETQYF
>TRBJ2-1|TRBD2|TRBV25-1|NA
TGTGCCAGCAGAAGCGGGAGAGGCCGGGATGAGCAGTTCTTC
CASRSGRGRDEQFF
>TRBJ1-1|NA|TRBV29-1|NA
TGCAGCGTTGTGTCCCACCGGAGTCAAGCTTTCTTT
CSVVSHRSQAFF
>TRBJ1-2|TRBD1|TRBV5-1|NA
TGCGCCAGCAGCCCTACCAAGGGGACAGGCTCTAACTATGGCTACACCTTC
CASSPTKGTGSNYGYTF
>TRBJ2-7|NA|TRBV15|NA
TGTGCCACCAGCGCCCACGGGACTCTGTACGAGCAGTACTTC
CATSAHGTLYEQYF
>TRBJ2-3|NA|TRBV6-5|few
TGTGCCAGCAGTAGTGGGGTAACAGATACGCAGTATTTT
CASSSGVTDTQYF